A selection of T cell receptor beta chains follows, all from one sample in a study of early T cells in non-severe SARS-CoV-2 infection. TCRdb re-called the 5' RACE reads with MiXCR, one entry per CDR3 protein. The data show 55,000 to 75,000 distinct CDR3 sequences, with roughly 11% seen just once and around 5.8% held by the top ten. The specimen was whole blood. The receptors originated from an adult who was a healthcare worker with PCR-confirmed SARS-CoV-2 infection or an uninfected control (not recorded which). Each CDR3 is given with its conserved first and last residue. The order of the fields is D gene, V gene, J gene, clone size, CDR3 protein, CDR3 DNA. D genes are given only for firm matches. Size is omitted from some rows. Given values are once, few, many or a class for expanded clones.

TRBD1	TRBV27	TRBJ1-1	many	CASALKGQGYTEAFF	TGTGCCAGCGCGTTAAAGGGACAGGGTTATACTGAAGCTTTCTTT
.	TRBV6-2/TRBV6-3	TRBJ1-1	.	CASRLRGAPTEAFF	TGTGCCAGCAGATTACGGGGGGCACCCACTGAAGCTTTCTTT
.	TRBV7-8	TRBJ1-4	many	CASSLSVSTNEKLFF	TGTGCCAGCAGCCTGTCGGTGTCAACTAATGAAAAACTGTTTTTT
TRBD2	TRBV3-1	TRBJ2-2	few	CASSQEGLAFSGELFF	TGTGCCAGCAGCCAAGAAGGACTAGCGTTTTCCGGGGAGCTGTTTTTT
.	TRBV5-6	TRBJ2-1	.	CASSLEGPTYNEQFF	TGTGCCAGCAGCTTGGAAGGGCCTACCTACAATGAGCAGTTCTTC
TRBD1	TRBV29-1	TRBJ2-7	many	CSASSGTGEQYF	TGCAGCGCCTCCTCCGGGACAGGCGAGCAGTACTTC
TRBD1	TRBV11-3	TRBJ2-3	.	CASSTRTGPSTDTQYF	TGTGCCAGCAGCACGCGGACAGGACCTAGCACAGATACGCAGTATTTT
.	TRBV18	TRBJ2-1	.	CASSAGQKVNEQFF	TGTGCCAGCTCAGCGGGACAGAAGGTCAATGAGCAGTTCTTC
.	TRBV4-3	TRBJ2-3	few	CASSQGRGGVLTDTQYF	TGCGCCAGCAGCCAAGGACGGGGCGGCGTATTAACAGATACGCAGTATTTT
.	TRBV4-1	TRBJ1-1	few	CASSQVAMFMNTEAFF	TGCGCCAGCAGCCAAGTAGCGATGTTCATGAACACTGAAGCTTTCTTT
.	TRBV3-1	TRBJ2-7	few	CASSPGHFSDEQYF	TGTGCCAGCAGCCCCGGACACTTTTCCGACGAGCAGTACTTC
.	TRBV5-1	TRBJ2-1	few	CASSFRWRPGSYNEQFF	TGCGCCAGCAGCTTCAGGTGGCGCCCAGGGTCCTACAATGAGCAGTTCTTC
.	TRBV5-1	TRBJ2-7	few	CASSLRATYEQYF	TGCGCCAGCAGCTTGCGGGCTACCTACGAGCAGTACTTC
.	TRBV3-1	TRBJ2-7	.	CASSPGDSAFLYEQYF	TGTGCCAGCAGCCCAGGAGATAGCGCCTTCCTCTACGAGCAGTACTTC
.	TRBV10-3	TRBJ1-2	.	CAISESGLGYTF	TGTGCCATCAGTGAGTCAGGGCTTGGCTACACCTTC
TRBD2	TRBV27	TRBJ2-1	.	CASSSWTSGKLEQFF	TGTGCCAGCAGTTCCTGGACTAGCGGGAAGTTAGAGCAGTTCTTC
.	TRBV11-2	TRBJ1-1	many	CASSLGVYGESAEAFF	TGTGCCAGCAGCTTAGGAGTCTATGGGGAGTCCGCTGAAGCTTTCTTT
.	TRBV7-9	TRBJ1-6	many	CASSFGRENSPLHF	TGTGCCAGCAGCTTCGGACGGGAGAATTCACCCCTCCACTTT
.	TRBV6-5	TRBJ2-1	few	CASSYDLSVYNEQFF	TGTGCCAGCAGTTACGATCTTAGCGTTTACAATGAGCAGTTCTTC
TRBD2	TRBV6-1	TRBJ2-7	.	CASILGTSGEEQYF	TGTGCCAGCATATTGGGGACTAGCGGAGAAGAGCAGTACTTC
.	TRBV6-5	TRBJ1-1	.	CASSDRREAFF	TGTGCCAGCAGTGACCGCCGCGAAGCTTTCTTT
.	TRBV7-2	TRBJ2-1	medium-sized	CASSPSTGEEQFF	TGTGCCAGCAGCCCCTCTACCGGAGAGGAGCAGTTCTTC
TRBD1	TRBV6-5	TRBJ1-2	few	CASTLRRGLRGYTF	TGTGCCAGCACCCTACGGAGGGGGCTACGGGGCTACACCTTC
.	TRBV7-2	TRBJ2-6	many	CASSPSRRSGANVLTF	TGTGCCAGCAGCCCTAGTAGGCGATCTGGGGCCAACGTCCTGACTTTC
TRBD1	TRBV20-1	TRBJ1-1	many	CSARDSRQENTEAFF	TGCAGTGCCAGGGACAGCCGCCAAGAGAACACTGAAGCTTTCTTT
.	TRBV11-2	TRBJ1-1	.	CASSPYRQEKNTEAFF	TGTGCCAGCAGCCCTTACCGACAGGAAAAGAACACTGAAGCTTTCTTT
TRBD2	TRBV2	TRBJ2-1	.	CASSVGSGRGNEQFF	TGTGCCAGCAGTGTGGGTAGCGGGAGGGGCAATGAGCAGTTCTTC
TRBD1	TRBV4-3	TRBJ2-7	many	CASSPGQGRGSYEQYF	TGCGCCAGCAGCCCAGGACAGGGAAGGGGCTCCTACGAGCAGTACTTC
TRBD1	TRBV10-3	TRBJ1-2	many	CAISSDGQANYGYTF	TGTGCCATCAGTAGCGACGGACAGGCTAACTATGGCTACACCTTC
.	TRBV28	TRBJ2-4	many	CASSLGYIQYF	TGTGCCAGCAGTTTGGGTTACATTCAGTACTTC
TRBD1	TRBV30	TRBJ1-5	few	CAWGTASNQPQHF	TGTGCCTGGGGGACAGCTAGCAATCAGCCCCAGCATTTT
.	TRBV28	TRBJ2-3	.	CASSLGRVNTQYF	TGTGCCAGCAGTTTAGGCAGGGTAAATACGCAGTATTTT
.	TRBV10-1	TRBJ2-3	.	CASSERADTQYF	TGCGCCAGCAGCGAGAGAGCAGATACGCAGTATTTT
.	TRBV5-4	TRBJ1-3	.	CASSPRTGRNTIYF	TGTGCCAGCAGCCCGAGAACAGGACGGAACACCATATATTTT
.	TRBV28	TRBJ1-1	few	CASSMGTRGTEAFF	TGTGCCAGCAGTATGGGAACGCGAGGCACTGAAGCTTTCTTT
TRBD2	TRBV5-1	TRBJ2-3	.	CASSSSSGRTDTQYF	TGCGCCAGCAGCTCGTCTAGCGGGAGGACAGATACGCAGTATTTT
.	TRBV20-1	TRBJ2-1	few	CSARQPGLEQFF	TGCAGTGCTAGACAACCGGGACTCGAGCAGTTCTTC
TRBD2	TRBV5-6	TRBJ2-7	few	CASSTAGTTYEQYF	TGTGCCAGCAGCACAGCCGGGACTACCTACGAGCAGTACTTC
TRBD2	TRBV29-1	TRBJ2-5	few	CSGLAGIVRETQYF	TGCAGCGGGTTAGCGGGAATAGTTCGGGAGACCCAGTACTTC
TRBD2	TRBV4-1	TRBJ2-1	.	CASSQAASGSRLSFF	TGCGCCAGCAGCCAAGCGGCTAGCGGGAGTCGGTTGTCGTTCTTC
.	TRBV4-1	TRBJ1-3	many	CASSQGPSGNTIYF	TGCGCCAGCAGCCAAGGACCAAGTGGAAACACCATATATTTT
.	TRBV20-1	TRBJ2-7	few	CSASYRAGYEQYF	TGCAGTGCTAGTTACAGGGCTGGCTACGAGCAGTACTTC
TRBD2	TRBV28	TRBJ2-7	.	CASSVTGGSEQYF	TGTGCCAGCAGTGTGACGGGGGGGAGCGAGCAGTACTTC
.	TRBV5-1	TRBJ2-2	.	CASSLAGTAGELFF	TGCGCCAGCAGCTTAGCCGGGACCGCCGGGGAGCTGTTTTTT
.	TRBV6-2/TRBV6-3	TRBJ2-7	.	CASSYSRLDEQYF	TGTGCCAGCAGTTACTCGAGGCTGGACGAGCAGTACTTC
.	TRBV28	TRBJ2-7	.	CASSPLGIAATYEQYF	TGTGCCAGCAGTCCTCTCGGGATAGCAGCTACCTACGAGCAGTACTTC
TRBD2	TRBV5-6	TRBJ2-5	.	CASSFRTSGRAPETQYF	TGTGCCAGCAGTTTCAGGACTAGCGGGAGGGCCCCGGAGACCCAGTACTTC
TRBD2	TRBV5-1	TRBJ2-3	.	CASTRRTSGGDTQYF	TGCGCCAGCACCCGACGGACTAGCGGCGGTGATACGCAGTATTTT
.	TRBV6-5	TRBJ2-7	medium-sized	CASSYSSGGIYEQYF	TGTGCCAGCAGTTACTCCAGCGGAGGTATCTACGAGCAGTACTTC
.	TRBV29-1	TRBJ1-1	.	CSVGEWASTEAFF	TGCAGCGTTGGGGAGTGGGCCTCCACTGAAGCTTTCTTT
.	TRBV18	TRBJ2-5	few	CASSPMQGEQETQYF	TGTGCCAGCTCACCAATGCAGGGCGAACAAGAGACCCAGTACTTC
TRBD1	TRBV6-5	TRBJ2-6	many	CASSYRQGVVLTF	TGTGCCAGCAGTTACCGCCAGGGGGTCGTCCTGACTTTC
.	TRBV5-4	TRBJ2-7	.	CASSLDVDEQYF	TGTGCCAGCAGCTTGGATGTTGACGAGCAGTACTTC
TRBD2	TRBV7-2	TRBJ2-7	few	CASSYSGTLSYEQYF	TGTGCCAGCAGCTATAGCGGGACCCTCTCCTACGAGCAGTACTTC